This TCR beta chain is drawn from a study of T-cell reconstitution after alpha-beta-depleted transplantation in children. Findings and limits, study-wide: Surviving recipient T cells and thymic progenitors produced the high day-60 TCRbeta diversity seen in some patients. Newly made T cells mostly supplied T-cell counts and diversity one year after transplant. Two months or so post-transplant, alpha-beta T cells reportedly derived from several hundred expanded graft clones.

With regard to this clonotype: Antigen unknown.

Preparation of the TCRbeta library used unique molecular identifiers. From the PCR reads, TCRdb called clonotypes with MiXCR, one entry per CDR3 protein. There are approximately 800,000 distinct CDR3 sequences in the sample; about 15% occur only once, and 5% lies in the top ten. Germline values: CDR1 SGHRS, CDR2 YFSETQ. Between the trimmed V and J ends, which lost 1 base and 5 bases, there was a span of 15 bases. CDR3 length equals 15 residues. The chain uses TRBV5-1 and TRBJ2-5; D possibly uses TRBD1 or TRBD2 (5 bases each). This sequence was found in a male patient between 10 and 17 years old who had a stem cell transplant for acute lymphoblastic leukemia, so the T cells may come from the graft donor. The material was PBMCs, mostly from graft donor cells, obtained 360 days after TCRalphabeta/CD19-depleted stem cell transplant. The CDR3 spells CASSLPSSEGETQYF. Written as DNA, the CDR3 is TGCGCCAGCAGCTTGCCAAGTAGCGAGGGGGAGACCCAGTACTTC.